Each of the 25 T cell receptor beta chains below was sequenced from the same sample in a study of identical twins. TCRdb fed the 5' RACE reads into MiXCR, producing one record per CDR3 protein. The sample records roughly 1,500,000 distinct CDR3 sequences, around 29% being singletons. Sequencing used cord blood. Receptors originate from a newborn girl in good health.

The table lists this clonotype with a few counts. V and J are TRBV7-2 and TRBJ1-1; the D gene is possibly TRBD1 (5 bases). Trimming pared 4 bases from V and 3 bases from J, leaving 9 bases between. The CDR3 runs 13 residues. Germline lookup yields CDR1 SGHTA and CDR2 FQGNSA. CDR3 sequence: CASSSSGHTEAFF. DNA for the CDR3: TGTGCCAGCAGCTCCTCGGGACACACTGAAGCTTTCTTT.

The chain couples TRBV4-1 to TRBJ2-1; TRBD2 aligns across 9 bases. The J call is doubtful: the DNA matches TRBJ2-7 better. The CDR3 sequence is 16 residues long. Germline CDR1 reads MGHRA; CDR2 reads YSYEKL. As DNA, the CDR3 is TGCGCCAGCAGCCAAGCACTAGCGGGCTCCTACAATGAGCAGTACTTC. It codes for CASSQALAGSYNEQYF.

As to this clonotype: This clone may be a read error of a much larger clone one base away. This chain's CDR3 is CASGQDTLANEQFF. For the CDR3, the DNA is TGTGCCAGCGGCCAAGATACCCTAGCTAATGAGCAGTTCTTC. The rearrangement uses TRBV3-1 and TRBJ2-1; D is possibly TRBD2 (5 bases). CDR1 LGHDT and CDR2 YNNKEL come from the germline V gene (reference sequence). This CDR3 has 14 amino acids.

This chain links TRBV19 with TRBJ2-1; no reliable D call. V was pared by 5 bases and J by 8 bases, with 25 bases between. The CDR3 extends over 17 amino acids. Germline loops: CDR1 LNHDA, CDR2 SQIVND (reference sequence). The CDR3 nucleotides are TGTGCCAGTAGTCCCCGAGGTGGTTGGCAAACCGGCGATGAGCAGTTCTTC. It specifies CASSPRGGWQTGDEQFF.

This clonotype was recorded many times. Being one base from a much bigger clone, this may be a read error. The chain combines TRBV27 with TRBJ2-7, with 8 bases identical to TRBD1. CDR1 is MNHEY, CDR2 SMNVEV, per germline (reference sequence). CDR3 length: 13 residues. This chain's CDR3 is CASSLTGDYEQYF. In nucleotides, the CDR3 is TGCGCCAGCAGCTTGACAGGGGACTACGAGCAGTACTTC.

This clonotype was counted only a few times. The chain links TRBV6-1 to TRBJ2-7; TRBD1 matches 10 bases. CDR1 is MNHNS, CDR2 SASEGT, per germline. The CDR3 contains 13 residues. Trimming cost V 10 bases and J 4 bases; bases outside gene matches: 7. The chain's CDR3 is CATGTGAYYEQYF. For the CDR3, the DNA is TGTGCCACCGGGACAGGGGCCTATTACGAGCAGTACTTC.

The chain recombines TRBV20-1 with TRBJ2-1; no definite D call. The closer fit of TRBJ2-7 to the DNA end suggests the J call may be wrong. The CDR3 has 17 residues. CDR1 DFQATT and CDR2 SNEGSKA come from the germline V gene (reference sequence). The CDR3 DNA reads TGCAGTGCTAGAGTAACGGGCGGAACGTCCTCCTACAATGAGCAGTACTTC. Its protein product is CSARVTGGTSSYNEQYF.

A few counts support this clonotype. The V and J genes are TRBV3-1 and TRBJ2-7; the match to TRBD2 covers 8 bases. The J segment lost 4 bases and the V segment lost 5 bases, leaving 10 bases of the junction unmatched. The length of the CDR3 is 15 residues. Germline V gene sequence: CDR1 LGHDT, CDR2 YNNKEL (reference sequence). The CDR3 region is CASSVYPGLGYEQYF. The CDR3 nucleotides read TGTGCCAGCAGCGTGTACCCGGGACTAGGATACGAGCAGTACTTC.

The chain is built from TRBV7-9 and TRBJ1-1, with TRBD1 matching over 7 bases. The junction had 9 bases not matched to a gene; V was cut back by 4 bases and J by 4 bases. The CDR3 is 15 residues long. Germline CDR1 is SEHNR and CDR2 is FQNEAQ (reference sequence). The CDR3 loop is CASSSLTGEGTEAFF. DNA for the CDR3: TGTGCCAGCAGCTCCCTAACAGGGGAAGGCACTGAAGCTTTCTTT. Drawing the rest from reference TRBV7-9 and TRBJ1-1, the complete variable domain is DTGVSQNPRHKITKRGQNVTFRCDPISEHNRLYWYRQTLGQGPEFLTYFQNEAQLEKSRLLSDRFSAERPKGSFSTLEIQRTEQGDSAMYLCASSSLTGEGTEAFFGQGTRLTVV.

This clonotype was seen many times. This rearrangement joins TRBV29-1 to TRBJ2-3; D is possibly TRBD1 or TRBD2 (5 bases each). Germline CDR1 reads SQVTM; CDR2 reads ANQGSEA. V lost 1 base to trimming and J lost 5 bases, with 19 bases between them. This CDR3 spans 16 amino acids. The DNA of the CDR3 is TGCAGCGTTGAAGGCCTCAGGGACCCCCCTTTAGATACGCAGTATTTT. It translates to CSVEGLRDPPLDTQYF.

The gene calls are TRBV3-1 and TRBJ1-2; D is uncertain. CDR1 and CDR2 from the germline V gene are LGHDT and YNNKEL (reference sequence). Trimming pared 0 bases from V and 3 bases from J, leaving 14 bases between. CDR3 length: 16 residues. In DNA form, the CDR3 reads TGTGCCAGCAGCCAAGACGGGGAGGTGAAATACTATGGCTACACCTTC. Its protein product is CASSQDGEVKYYGYTF. Combining the CDR3 with reference TRBV3-1 and TRBJ1-2 gives the whole variable domain DTAVSQTPKYLVTQMGNDKSIKCEQNLGHDTMYWYKQDSKKFLKIMFSYNNKELIINETVPNRFSPKSPDKAHLNLHINSLELGDSAVYFCASSQDGEVKYYGYTFGSGTRLTVV.

Only a few counts were recorded for this clonotype. The chain links TRBV10-3 to TRBJ2-3, with D possibly TRBD2 on 6 matching bases. The CDR3 runs to 18 residues. The germline V gene encodes CDR1 ENHRY and CDR2 SYGVKD. Between the trimmed V and J ends, which lost 7 bases and 5 bases, there was a span of 28 bases. The CDR3 nucleotides are TGTGCCATCAAGGGGCCGAAGACTAGTGGGGGGTGTGGAGATACGCAGTATTTT. Protein: CAIKGPKTSGGCGDTQYF.

The J gene is TRBJ2-1, the V gene TRBV25-1; D could derive from TRBD1 or TRBD2 (6 bases each). Germline V lookup: CDR1 MGHDK, CDR2 SYGVNS. Trimming shortened V by 4 bases and J by 9 bases, and 13 bases separated the two germline ends. This CDR3 spans 13 amino acids. The DNA of the CDR3 is TGTGCCAGCAGTGTTCCGGGGGCGAGTGAGCAGTTCTTC. Its protein is CASSVPGASEQFF. Supplemented by reference TRBV25-1 and TRBJ2-1, the full variable domain reads EADIYQTPRYLVIGTGKKITLECSQTMGHDKMYWYQQDPGMELHLIHYSYGVNSTEKGDLSSESTVSRIRTEHFPLTLESARPSHTSQYLCASSVPGASEQFFGPGTRLTVL.

There are a few counts of this clonotype. J is TRBJ2-5 and V is TRBV24-1; possibly TRBD1 for D (6 bases). CDR3 size: 15 residues. The V gene's germline CDR1 is KGHDR and CDR2 SFDVKD. Between the trimmed V and J ends, which lost 2 bases and 2 bases, there was a span of 11 bases. The CDR3 DNA follows: TGTGCCACCAGTGATTCCGCAGGGGCACAAGAGACCCAGTACTTC. Its protein is CATSDSAGAQETQYF.

This chain links TRBV15 with TRBJ2-5, with TRBD2 as a possible D gene (5 bases). CDR1 and CDR2 from the germline V gene are LNHNV and YYDKDF (reference sequence). This CDR3 region has 14 residues. V lost 0 bases, J lost 11 bases, and 16 bases lay in between. CDR3 nucleotide sequence: TGTGCCACCAGCAGAGATCCCTCCACCGGGGAGCAGTACTTC. As protein: CATSRDPSTGEQYF.

CDR3 residues: CASSLVPGVTYNEQFF. The CDR3, as DNA: TGTGCCAGCAGCTTAGTGCCAGGGGTCACCTACAATGAGCAGTTCTTC. The V call is TRBV7-8, the J call TRBJ2-1, with D possibly matching TRBD1 (6 bases). The length of the CDR3 is 16 residues. The ends were cut back, 1 base at V and 2 bases at J, with 12 bases in the middle. CDR1 and CDR2 from the germline V gene are SGHVS and FQNEAQ.

This clonotype was observed a few times. The chain couples TRBV7-8 to TRBJ2-7, with 7 bases matching TRBD2. The V gene's germline CDR1 is SGHVS and CDR2 FQNEAQ. Trimming took 2 bases from V and 2 from J; bases not matched to a gene: 6. The CDR3 is made up of 15 amino acids. CDR3 nucleotide sequence: TGTGCCAGCAGCTTAAGGGAGGGTTTCACCTACGAGCAGTACTTC. Protein: CASSLREGFTYEQYF.

The V and J genes are TRBV12-5 and TRBJ2-3, with a possible D match to TRBD2 (6 bases). The CDR3 sequence is 15 residues long. Per germline, CDR1 LGHNT and CDR2 FRNRAP. V was trimmed by 0 bases and J by 3 bases, leaving 10 bases between them. CDR3 nucleotides: TGTGCTAGTGGTTTGGTAATCGGGGGTACAGATACGCAGTATTTT. Protein sequence: CASGLVIGGTDTQYF.

This clonotype is a singleton in its sample. The gene calls are TRBV20-1 and TRBJ2-7; the D call may be TRBD1 or TRBD2 (7 bases each). V was cut by 0 bases and J by 0 bases, with 15 bases left in between. The germline gives CDR1 DFQATT, CDR2 SNEGSKA (reference sequence). The CDR3 has 16 amino acids. The CDR3 nucleotides are TGCAGTGCTAGAGATAGGGGGCTAGCGGCCTCCTACGAGCAGTACTTC. The encoded protein is CSARDRGLAASYEQYF.

This clonotype was counted between two and nine times. This sequence joins TRBV6-5 and TRBJ2-5; 8 bases match TRBD1. The junction had 8 bases not matched to a gene; V was cut back by 0 bases and J by 2 bases. CDR3 length: 17 residues. Germline loops: CDR1 MNHEY, CDR2 SVGAGI. The CDR3 sequence: CASSYSQLRGPQETQYF. CDR3 bases: TGTGCCAGCAGTTACTCCCAGCTCAGGGGGCCTCAAGAGACCCAGTACTTC.

A note on this clonotype: One end of the junction fails to match germline, which may point to a read error. The chain employs TRBV27 and TRBJ2-7; 10 nucleotides agree with TRBD2. The CDR3 runs 14 residues. Germline V CDR1 and CDR2: MNHEY, SMNVEV (reference sequence). The CDR3 DNA follows: TGTACCAGCAGGGGGACTAGCGACAAAAACGAGCAGTACTTC. Amino acids: CTSRGTSDKNEQYF.

This clonotype was detected only a few times. The chain uses TRBV27 and TRBJ2-7; 7 bases map to TRBD1. V shed 7 bases and J 0 bases; nucleotides not matched to a gene: 6. In germline, CDR1 is MNHEY, CDR2 SMNVEV (reference sequence). The length of the CDR3 is 14 residues. CDR3 in amino acids: CASTPDRLSYEQYF. The CDR3 nucleotides are TGTGCCAGCACCCCGGACAGGCTCTCCTACGAGCAGTACTTC.

The genes are TRBV12-5 and TRBJ2-7, with D perhaps TRBD1 (5 bases). V lost 7 bases to trimming and J lost 0 bases, with 7 bases between them. The germline gives CDR1 LGHNT, CDR2 FRNRAP. This CDR3 is built from 12 residues. The CDR3 DNA is TGTGCTAGTGCCCAGGGCTCCTACGAGCAGTACTTC. It encodes CASAQGSYEQYF.

The genes are TRBV5-5 and TRBJ2-6; D might be TRBD1 or TRBD2, each matching 6 bases. CDR1 SGHKS and CDR2 YYEKEE come from the germline V gene (reference sequence). The germline V and J ends were trimmed by 1 base and 0 bases, with 17 bases remaining between them. This CDR3 has 19 amino acids. The CDR3 sequence is CASSLSGNGGLSGANVLTF. As DNA, the CDR3 is TGTGCCAGCAGCTTGTCCGGTAACGGGGGCCTCTCTGGGGCCAACGTCCTGACTTTC.

V and J are TRBV6-6 and TRBJ1-2, with no clear D. Germline-derived CDR1 and CDR2 are MNHNY and SVGAGI (reference sequence). CDR3 size: 15 residues. V was clipped by 4 bases and J by 8 bases, with 20 bases between them. CDR3 protein: CASSSYYRLVEGYTF. The CDR3 DNA reads TGTGCCAGCAGTTCCTACTACAGACTTGTGGAAGGCTACACCTTC.